Reported below is one T cell receptor (beta chain). Researchers ran the PCR with 60 Vbeta and 13 Jbeta primers. The protocol was immunoSEQ multiplex PCR, while the TCRdb copy is restricted to in-frame clones and leaves out a portion. The table has about 50,000 clones, more than 60% seen once. The record originates from a study of cytomegalovirus exposure and HLA in healthy donors. The V end was cut by 10 bases, the J end by 5 bases, with 20 bases between. The germline CDR1 and CDR2 sequences are LNHDA and SQIVND (reference sequence). The CDR3 runs to 15 residues. The sample taken for sequencing was PBMCs. V gene TRBV19 combines with J gene TRBJ1-4; D perhaps matches TRBD1 (6 bases). This sequence originates from a woman aged 40 to 50 in good health and CMV-seropositive. The CDR3 here is CATHERGGSNEKLFF. The CDR3 DNA is TGTGCCACCCACGAGAGAGGGGGTTCAAATGAAAAACTGTTTTTT.